These T cell receptor beta chains were read from a single sample in a study of vaccination effects on CD4 cells after COVID-19. Sequencing was performed with immunoSEQ multiplex PCR; in TCRdb, only in-frame clones are kept and a portion is missing. The profile covers about 72,000 clones, with around 77% appearing a single time and roughly 2% taken by the ten largest. No antigen has been assigned to these receptors. The sample was CD4+ T cells from PBMCs cultured without peptide, taken before COVID-19 vaccination. The receptor source for this set is a human donor who received a COVID-19 vaccine. Both conserved end residues are part of each CDR3. D genes are given only for firm matches. The size entry is marked missing in some rows and otherwise reads once, few, many or a size class.

D	V	J	size	DNA	CDR3
.	TRBV30	TRBJ2-1	.	TGTGCCTGGAGCAGGGGCTCCTACAATGAGCAGTTCTTC	CAWSRGSYNEQFF
.	TRBV5-1	TRBJ2-2	.	TGCGCCAGCAGCCTCCAGTGGACTGCGTCAGGACCAAACACCGGGGAGCTGTTTTTT	CASSLQWTASGPNTGELFF
.	TRBV7-3	TRBJ2-3	.	TGTGCCAGCAGCTTAGGGCAGGGCCTCACAGATACGCAGTATTTT	CASSLGQGLTDTQYF
.	TRBV6-2/TRBV6-3	TRBJ2-5	once	TGTGCCAGCAGTTCCTTGACCGGGCTCTCCGAAAAGAAGGGTGTGCGAGAGACCCAGTACTTC	CASSSLTGLSEKKGVRETQYF
TRBD2	TRBV10-3	TRBJ2-5	.	TGTGCCATCAGTGGGGGGGGTCTCGGAGGAGAGACCCAGTACTTC	CAISGGGLGGETQYF
TRBD2	TRBV7-8	TRBJ2-3	.	TGTGCCAGCAGCTTAGGACTAGCAACCACAGATACGCAGTATTTT	CASSLGLATTDTQYF
.	TRBV5-1	TRBJ2-1	.	TGCGCCAGCAGCTCGACCACCGGGGGCAATGAGCAGTTCTTC	CASSSTTGGNEQFF
TRBD1	TRBV7-8	TRBJ1-3	once	TGTGCCAGCAGCCTGTCAGGATACAGGGGGCAAACTGGAAACACCATATATTTT	CASSLSGYRGQTGNTIYF
TRBD1	TRBV19	TRBJ1-1	.	TGTGCCAGTAGTGCCGGACAGGGGAGGTACACTGAAGCTTTCTTT	CASSAGQGRYTEAFF
.	TRBV30	TRBJ1-2	few	TGTGCCTGGGGGCAATATGGCTACACCTTC	CAWGQYGYTF
.	TRBV29-1	TRBJ1-3	.	TGCAGCGGAGGGACGGCTGGAAACACCATATATTTT	CSGGTAGNTIYF
.	TRBV6-2/TRBV6-3	TRBJ1-5	few	TGTGCCAGCAGCCGCATCGACAGAAACGGCAATCAGCCCCAGCATTTT	CASSRIDRNGNQPQHF
.	TRBV11-1	TRBJ1-1	.	TGTGCCAGCAGCTTAGTCCCACCCACTGAAGCTTTCTTT	CASSLVPPTEAFF
TRBD1	TRBV4-2	TRBJ1-5	.	TGTGCCAGCAGCCAATCCCCGACAGGGGATCAGCCCCAGCATTTT	CASSQSPTGDQPQHF
.	TRBV2	TRBJ1-2	.	TGTGCCAGCAGTGAAAGTCGGGGCTACACCTTC	CASSESRGYTF
.	TRBV23-1	TRBJ1-5	.	TGCGCCAGCAGTCAAGGGGGGCGGACCGATCAGCCCCAGCATTTT	CASSQGGRTDQPQHF
.	TRBV18	TRBJ1-3	.	TGTGCCAGCTCACCGGGCTTCTCTGGAAACACCATATATTTT	CASSPGFSGNTIYF
TRBD1	TRBV4-1	TRBJ1-5	.	TGCGCCAGCAGCCTCCGGACAGGTCCTCAGCCCCAGCATTTT	CASSLRTGPQPQHF
.	TRBV7-9	TRBJ1-1	.	TGTGCCAGCACAGTGAACACTGAAGCTTTCTTT	CASTVNTEAFF
.	TRBV7-2	TRBJ1-6	few	TGTGCCAGCAGCTTAGAGTGGTCAGGCTTATCACCCCTCCACTTT	CASSLEWSGLSPLHF
TRBD1	TRBV19	TRBJ2-1	few	TGTGCCAGTAGTAGAGGGGGCCCTCGCGATGAGCAGTTCTTC	CASSRGGPRDEQFF
TRBD1	TRBV28	TRBJ1-1	.	TGTGCCAGCATCGACCGTTCCAGGGGGACTGAAGCTTTCTTT	CASIDRSRGTEAFF